This is a list of T cell receptor beta chains from one sample in a study of T cells in Graves' hyperthyroidism and ophthalmopathy. TCRdb re-analysed the multiplex PCR reads in MiXCR, keeping a single row per CDR3 protein. There are 300,000 to 450,000 distinct CDR3 sequences in the sample; just under 25% occur only once, and more than 60% lies in the top ten. Material for sequencing was blood. These receptors all come from a middle-aged man with Graves' hyperthyroidism. Both conserved end residues are trimmed from each CDR3.

j_gene	v_gene	CDR3aa
TRBJ1-3	TRBV6-6	ASSYRDAKDTIY
TRBJ2-3	TRBV12-5	ASGPNDRGRKY
TRBJ2-7	TRBV29-1	RVRTGSYEQY
TRBJ2-1	TRBV12-3/TRBV12-4	ASRKGTSGSNEQF
TRBJ2-1	TRBV5-1	ASSLVIARGRLGNEQF
TRBJ1-1	TRBV6-1	ASSPMGGDTEAF
TRBJ2-1	TRBV3-1	ASSQDNRGQPYNEQF
TRBJ1-6	TRBV6-2/TRBV6-3	ASRTGGEGSPLH
TRBJ1-5	TRBV6-1	ASSEQTSNQPQH
TRBJ2-5	TRBV6-1	ASSEAAGGETQY
TRBJ2-1	TRBV11-3	ASSLAGTSGSDEQF
TRBJ2-3	TRBV20-1	SARASSGRLSSTDTQY
TRBJ1-1	TRBV27	ASTGRTAIEAF
TRBJ2-1	TRBV7-6	ASSLSGGRLNNEQF
TRBJ2-5	TRBV7-3	ASSLGTSGQETQY
TRBJ2-1	TRBV29-1	SAIAGSYNEQF